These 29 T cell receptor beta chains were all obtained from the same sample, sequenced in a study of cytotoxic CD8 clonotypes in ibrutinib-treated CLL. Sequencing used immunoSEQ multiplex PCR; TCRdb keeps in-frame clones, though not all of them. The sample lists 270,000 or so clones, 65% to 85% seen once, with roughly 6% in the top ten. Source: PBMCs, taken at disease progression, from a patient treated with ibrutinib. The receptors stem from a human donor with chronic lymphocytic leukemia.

CDR3 loop: CASSMEVPRGGRNYGYTF. CDR3 nucleotides: TGTGCCAGTAGTATGGAGGTGCCACGGGGGGGACGGAACTATGGCTACACCTTC. The chain recombines TRBV19 with TRBJ1-2, with a tentative D call TRBD1 (5 bases). Germline V gene data show CDR1 as LNHDA and CDR2 as SQIVND (reference sequence). Trimming removed 3 bases from V and 2 bases from J, with 22 bases in between. The CDR3 has 18 residues.

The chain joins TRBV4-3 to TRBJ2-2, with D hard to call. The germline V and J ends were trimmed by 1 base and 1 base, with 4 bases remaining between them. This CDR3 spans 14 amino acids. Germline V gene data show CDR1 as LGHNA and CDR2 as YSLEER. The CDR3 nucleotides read TGCGCCAGCAGCCAAGGCAGGAACACCGGGGAGCTGTTTTTT. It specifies CASSQGRNTGELFF.

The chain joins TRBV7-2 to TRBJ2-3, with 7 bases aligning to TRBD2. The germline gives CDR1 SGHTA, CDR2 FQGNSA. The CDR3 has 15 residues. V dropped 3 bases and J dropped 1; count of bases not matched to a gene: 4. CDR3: CASSFGGTGTDTQYF. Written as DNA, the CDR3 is TGTGCCAGCAGCTTCGGGGGGACTGGCACAGATACGCAGTATTTT.

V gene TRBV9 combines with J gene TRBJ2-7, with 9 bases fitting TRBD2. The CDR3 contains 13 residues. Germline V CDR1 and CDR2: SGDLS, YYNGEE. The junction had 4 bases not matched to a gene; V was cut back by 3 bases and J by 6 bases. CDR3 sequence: CASSAFSGSEQYF. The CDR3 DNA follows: TGTGCCAGCAGCGCGTTTAGCGGGAGCGAGCAGTACTTC.

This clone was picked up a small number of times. DNA of the CDR3: TGTGCCAGCAGTCTTAGCGGGAGGGCTTACAATGAGCAGTTCTTC. It specifies CASSLSGRAYNEQFF. J is TRBJ2-1 and V is TRBV6-1; 11 bases fit TRBD2. CDR3 length: 15 amino acids. Germline lookup yields CDR1 MNHNS and CDR2 SASEGT. V gave up 5 bases and J gave up 4 bases; unmatched junction bases: 4.

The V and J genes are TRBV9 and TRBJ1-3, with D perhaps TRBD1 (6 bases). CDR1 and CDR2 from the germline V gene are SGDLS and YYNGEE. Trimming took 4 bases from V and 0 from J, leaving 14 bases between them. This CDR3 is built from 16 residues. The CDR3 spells CASSFSDRSSGNTIYF. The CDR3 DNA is TGTGCCAGCAGCTTCAGCGACAGGAGCTCTGGAAACACCATATATTTT. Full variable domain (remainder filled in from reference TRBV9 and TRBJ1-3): DSGVTQTPKHLITATGQRVTLRCSPRSGDLSVYWYQQSLDQGLQFLIQYYNGEERAKGNILERFSAQQFPDLHSELNLSSLELGDSALYFCASSFSDRSSGNTIYFGEGSWLTVV.

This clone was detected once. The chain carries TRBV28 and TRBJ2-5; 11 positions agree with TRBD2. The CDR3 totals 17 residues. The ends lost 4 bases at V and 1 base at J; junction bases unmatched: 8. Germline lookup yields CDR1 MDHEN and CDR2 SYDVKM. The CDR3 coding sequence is TGTGCCAGCAGTTCGACGACTAGCGGGACTCTCCAAGAGACCCAGTACTTC. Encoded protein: CASSSTTSGTLQETQYF.

The CDR3 protein is CASSQGGSGSVYEQYF. In DNA, the CDR3 is TGCGCCAGCAGCCAAGGGGGCAGCGGGAGCGTATACGAGCAGTACTTC. The chain employs TRBV4-3 and TRBJ2-7; 8 bases agree with TRBD2. Germline lookup yields CDR1 LGHNA and CDR2 YSLEER. The V and J ends lost 1 base and 4 bases, in that order; junction bases with no gene match: 9. The CDR3 is 16 residues long.

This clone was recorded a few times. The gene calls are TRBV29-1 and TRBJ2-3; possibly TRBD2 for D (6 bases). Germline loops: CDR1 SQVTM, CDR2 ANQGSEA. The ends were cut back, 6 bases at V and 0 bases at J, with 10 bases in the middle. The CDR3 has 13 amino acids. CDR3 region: CSVHGGSTDTQYF. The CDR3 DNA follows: TGCAGCGTCCACGGGGGTAGCACAGATACGCAGTATTTT.

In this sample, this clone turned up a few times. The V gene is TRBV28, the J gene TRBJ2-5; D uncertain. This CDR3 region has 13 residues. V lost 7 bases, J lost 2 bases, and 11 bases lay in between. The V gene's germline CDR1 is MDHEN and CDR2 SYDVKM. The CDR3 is CASTYHGQETQYF. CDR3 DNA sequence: TGTGCCAGCACCTACCACGGGCAAGAGACCCAGTACTTC. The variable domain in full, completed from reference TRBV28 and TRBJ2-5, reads DVKVTQSSRYLVKRTGEKVFLECVQDMDHENMFWYRQDPGLGLRLIYFSYDVKMKEKGDIPEGYSVSREKKERFSLILESASTNQTSMYLCASTYHGQETQYFGPGTRLLVL.

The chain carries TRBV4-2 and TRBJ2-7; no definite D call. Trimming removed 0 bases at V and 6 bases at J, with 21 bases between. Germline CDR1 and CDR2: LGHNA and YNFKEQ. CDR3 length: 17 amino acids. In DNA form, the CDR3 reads TGTGCCAGCAGCCAAGATACCCGGGCTTCAACCTCGGGCGAGCAGTACTTC. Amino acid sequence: CASSQDTRASTSGEQYF.

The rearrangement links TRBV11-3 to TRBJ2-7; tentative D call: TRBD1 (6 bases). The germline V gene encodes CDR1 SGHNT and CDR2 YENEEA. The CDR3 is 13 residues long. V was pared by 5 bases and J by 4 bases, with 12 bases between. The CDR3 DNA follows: TGTGCCAGCAGCCTTAGGGGGAGTTACGAGCAGTACTTC. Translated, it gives CASSLRGSYEQYF.

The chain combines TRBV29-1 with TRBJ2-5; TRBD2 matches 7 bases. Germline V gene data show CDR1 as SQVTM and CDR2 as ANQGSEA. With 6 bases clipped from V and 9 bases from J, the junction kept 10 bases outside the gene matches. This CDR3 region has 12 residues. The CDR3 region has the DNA TGCAGCGTGGCTAGGGAGGGAAGACCCCAGTACTTC. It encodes CSVAREGRPQYF.

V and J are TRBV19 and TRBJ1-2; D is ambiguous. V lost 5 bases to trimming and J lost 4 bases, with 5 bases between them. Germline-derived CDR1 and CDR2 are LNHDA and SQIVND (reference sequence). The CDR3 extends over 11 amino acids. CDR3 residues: CASSLSYGYTF. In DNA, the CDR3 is TGTGCCAGTAGTCTGTCCTATGGCTACACCTTC.

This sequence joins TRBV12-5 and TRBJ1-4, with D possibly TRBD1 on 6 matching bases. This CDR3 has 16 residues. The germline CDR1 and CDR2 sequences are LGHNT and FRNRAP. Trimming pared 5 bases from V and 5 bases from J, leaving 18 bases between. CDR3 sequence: CASGIRPGAKNEKLFF. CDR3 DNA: TGTGCTAGTGGTATTCGACCGGGGGCCAAGAATGAAAAACTGTTTTTT. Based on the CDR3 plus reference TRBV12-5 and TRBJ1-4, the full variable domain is DARVTQTPRHKVTEMGQEVTMRCQPILGHNTVFWYRQTMMQGLELLAYFRNRAPLDDSGMPKDRFSAEMPDATLATLKIQPSEPRDSAVYFCASGIRPGAKNEKLFFGSGTQLSVL.

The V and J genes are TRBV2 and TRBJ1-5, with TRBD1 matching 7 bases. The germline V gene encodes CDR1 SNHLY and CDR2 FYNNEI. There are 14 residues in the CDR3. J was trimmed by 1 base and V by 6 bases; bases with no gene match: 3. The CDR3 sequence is CASSDRASNQPQHF. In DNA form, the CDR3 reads TGTGCCAGCAGCGACAGGGCCAGCAATCAGCCCCAGCATTTT.

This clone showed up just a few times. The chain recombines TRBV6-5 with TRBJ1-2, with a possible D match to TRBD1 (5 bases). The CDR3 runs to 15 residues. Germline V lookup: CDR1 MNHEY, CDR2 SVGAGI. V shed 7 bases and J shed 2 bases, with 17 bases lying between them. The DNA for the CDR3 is TGTGCCAGCATCTCTTTCTCGGGGACGAACTATGGCTACACCTTC. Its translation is CASISFSGTNYGYTF.

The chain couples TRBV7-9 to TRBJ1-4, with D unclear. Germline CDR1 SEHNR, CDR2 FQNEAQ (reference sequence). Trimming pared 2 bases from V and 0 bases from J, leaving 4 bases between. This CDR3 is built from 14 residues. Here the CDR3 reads CASSLWTTNEKLFF. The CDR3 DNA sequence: TGTGCCAGCAGCTTATGGACAACTAATGAAAAACTGTTTTTT.

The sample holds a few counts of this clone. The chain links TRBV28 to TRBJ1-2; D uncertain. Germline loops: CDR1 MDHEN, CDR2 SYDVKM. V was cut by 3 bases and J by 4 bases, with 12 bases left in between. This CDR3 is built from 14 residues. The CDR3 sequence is CASSFRRQTYGYTF. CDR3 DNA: TGTGCCAGCAGTTTCCGCAGGCAGACCTATGGCTACACCTTC.

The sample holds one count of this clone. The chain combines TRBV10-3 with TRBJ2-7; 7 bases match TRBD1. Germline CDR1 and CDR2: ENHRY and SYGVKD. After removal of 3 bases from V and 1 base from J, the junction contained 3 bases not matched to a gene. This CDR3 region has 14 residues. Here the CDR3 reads CAISDLTGSYEQYF. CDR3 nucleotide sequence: TGTGCCATCAGTGACCTGACAGGGTCCTACGAGCAGTACTTC.

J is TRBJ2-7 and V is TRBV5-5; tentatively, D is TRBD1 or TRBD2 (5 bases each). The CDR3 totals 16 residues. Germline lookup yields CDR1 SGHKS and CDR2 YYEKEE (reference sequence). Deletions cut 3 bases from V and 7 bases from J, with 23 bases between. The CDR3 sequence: CASSSLLRGLLREQYF. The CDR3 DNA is TGTGCCAGCAGCTCATTGCTCCGGGGCCTACTACGGGAGCAGTACTTC.

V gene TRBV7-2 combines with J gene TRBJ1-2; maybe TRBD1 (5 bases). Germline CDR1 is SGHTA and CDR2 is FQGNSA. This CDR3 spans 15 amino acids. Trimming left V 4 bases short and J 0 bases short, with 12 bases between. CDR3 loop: CASSSRDLPNYGYTF. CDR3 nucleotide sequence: TGTGCCAGCAGCTCAAGGGACCTACCTAACTATGGCTACACCTTC.

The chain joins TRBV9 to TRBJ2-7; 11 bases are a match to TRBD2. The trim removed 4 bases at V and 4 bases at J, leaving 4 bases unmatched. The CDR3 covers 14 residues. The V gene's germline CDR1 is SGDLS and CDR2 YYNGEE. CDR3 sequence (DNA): TGTGCCAGCAGCCCTCTAGCGGGAGGTTACGAGCAGTACTTC. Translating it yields CASSPLAGGYEQYF.

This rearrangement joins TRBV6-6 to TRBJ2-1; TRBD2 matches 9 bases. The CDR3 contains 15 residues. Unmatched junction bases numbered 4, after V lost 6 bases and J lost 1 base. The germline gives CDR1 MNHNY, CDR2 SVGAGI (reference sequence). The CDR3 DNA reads TGTGCCAGCAGAGAGCGGGGGGATTCCTACAATGAGCAGTTCTTC. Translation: CASRERGDSYNEQFF.

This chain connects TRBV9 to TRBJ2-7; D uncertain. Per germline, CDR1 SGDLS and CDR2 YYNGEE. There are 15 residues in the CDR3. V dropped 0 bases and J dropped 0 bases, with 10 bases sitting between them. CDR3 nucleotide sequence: TGTGCCAGCAGCGTAGGTCCCCTAAGCTCCTACGAGCAGTACTTC. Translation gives CASSVGPLSSYEQYF. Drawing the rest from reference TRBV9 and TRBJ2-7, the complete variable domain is DSGVTQTPKHLITATGQRVTLRCSPRSGDLSVYWYQQSLDQGLQFLIQYYNGEERAKGNILERFSAQQFPDLHSELNLSSLELGDSALYFCASSVGPLSSYEQYFGPGTRLTVT.

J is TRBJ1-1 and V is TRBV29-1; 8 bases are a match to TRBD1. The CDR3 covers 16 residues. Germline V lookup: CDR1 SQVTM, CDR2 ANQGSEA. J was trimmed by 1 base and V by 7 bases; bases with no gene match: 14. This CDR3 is CSDMGGPGQENTEAFF. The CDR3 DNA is TGCAGCGACATGGGAGGTCCGGGACAGGAGAACACTGAAGCTTTCTTT.

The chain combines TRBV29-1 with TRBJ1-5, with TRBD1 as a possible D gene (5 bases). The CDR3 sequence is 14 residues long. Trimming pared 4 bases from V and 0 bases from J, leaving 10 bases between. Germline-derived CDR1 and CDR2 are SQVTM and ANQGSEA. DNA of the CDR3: TGCAGCGTTGGAGGGACCACTAGCAATCAGCCCCAGCATTTT. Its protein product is CSVGGTTSNQPQHF.

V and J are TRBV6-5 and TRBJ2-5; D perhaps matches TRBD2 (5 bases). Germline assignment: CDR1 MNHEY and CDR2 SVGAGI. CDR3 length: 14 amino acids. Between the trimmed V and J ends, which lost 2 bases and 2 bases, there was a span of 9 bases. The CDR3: CASSYLGIQETQYF. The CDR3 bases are TGTGCCAGCAGTTACCTCGGGATTCAAGAGACCCAGTACTTC.

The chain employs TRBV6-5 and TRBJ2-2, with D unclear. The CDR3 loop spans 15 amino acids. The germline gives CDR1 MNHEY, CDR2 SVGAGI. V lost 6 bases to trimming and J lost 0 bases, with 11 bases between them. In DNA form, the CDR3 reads TGTGCCAGCAGCATAGGACCCGCGAACACCGGGGAGCTGTTTTTT. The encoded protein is CASSIGPANTGELFF.